What follows are 11 T cell receptor beta chains derived from one specimen sequenced in a study of blood T cells in healthy people across ages. Using a J-beta primer mix together with a sample-barcoded 5' primer, a second PCR was run for about 6 to 12 cycles. One entry per CDR3 protein, called by TCRdb with MiXCR from the 5' RACE reads. The sample includes 1.5 million to 2 million distinct CDR3 sequences, roughly two fifths seen only once; the top ten take about 21%. Sample: blood. Receptor source: a human donor in good health.

V gene TRBV20-1 combines with J gene TRBJ2-5; TRBD2 matches at 8 bases. With V trimmed by 0 bases and J by 4 bases, 7 bases remained unmatched. The CDR3 is made up of 15 amino acids. Germline V lookup: CDR1 DFQATT, CDR2 SNEGSKA (reference sequence). The CDR3 DNA sequence: TGCAGTGCTAGAGATCGGGCGGGGGGAAGAGAGACCCAGTACTTC. Protein product: CSARDRAGGRETQYF.

The V and J genes are TRBV4-2 and TRBJ2-4; the D gene is possibly TRBD1 (5 bases). The J call may be in error: the DNA end matches TRBJ2-7 better. The germline gives CDR1 LGHNA, CDR2 YNFKEQ. The CDR3 consists of 19 residues. The CDR3 region is CASSQDTQDIFLLANEQYF. The CDR3 DNA reads as TGTGCCAGCAGCCAAGATACACAGGATATCTTTCTACTCGCTAACGAGCAGTACTTC.

This chain connects TRBV7-2 to TRBJ2-3; D gene uncertain. The CDR3 covers 14 residues. The germline V and J ends were trimmed by 3 bases and 4 bases, with 11 bases remaining between them. Germline values: CDR1 SGHTA, CDR2 FQGNSA. CDR3 nucleotides: TGTGCCAGCAGCTTTGGTCTGGCGTCAGATACGCAGTATTTT. Translating it yields CASSFGLASDTQYF. The whole variable domain, remainder taken from reference TRBV7-2 and TRBJ2-3, is GAGVSQSPSNKVTEKGKDVELRCDPISGHTALYWYRQSLGQGLEFLIYFQGNSAPDKSGLPSDRFSAERTGGSVSTLTIQRTQQEDSAVYLCASSFGLASDTQYFGPGTRLTVL.

This clonotype was counted a few times. The chain links TRBV28 to TRBJ2-7; D tentatively reads TRBD1 or TRBD2 (6 bases each). Germline-derived CDR1 and CDR2 are MDHEN and SYDVKM. This CDR3 comprises 14 residues. V lost 6 bases, J lost 5 bases, and 17 bases lay in between. The CDR3 here is CASSTVGGKDEQYF. The CDR3 nucleotides are TGTGCCAGCAGCACGGTCGGGGGCAAGGACGAGCAGTACTTC.

The chain is built from TRBV19 and TRBJ1-5, with a possible D match to TRBD1 (6 bases). With 8 bases removed from V and 3 bases from J, the gap between germline ends came to 20 bases. The germline CDR1 and CDR2 sequences are LNHDA and SQIVND (reference sequence). This CDR3 region has 16 residues. The CDR3 DNA follows: TGTGCCAGTTTCGGTGGGGGCACAGGATCCAATCAGCCCCAGCATTTT. This gives the protein CASFGGGTGSNQPQHF.

This clonotype has a handful of counts. The chain carries TRBV20-1 and TRBJ2-3; TRBD2 matches 8 bases. Germline lookup yields CDR1 DFQATT and CDR2 SNEGSKA (reference sequence). Trimming removed 1 base from V and 5 bases from J; junction bases left unmatched: 11. CDR3 length equals 16 residues. CDR3 nucleotides: TGCAGTGCTAGAGCCCCTTTCGGGGGGGCTGGAGATACGCAGTATTTT. As protein: CSARAPFGGAGDTQYF.

The chain has TRBV20-1 and TRBJ2-1; 12 bases match TRBD2. Per germline, CDR1 DFQATT and CDR2 SNEGSKA (reference sequence). V trimming: 0 bases; J trimming: 8 bases; junction bases outside the gene matches: 8. The length of the CDR3 is 16 residues. The CDR3 bases are TGCAGTGCTAGAGATTCCCCTAGCGGGGGGGTTCATGAGCAGTTCTTC. It codes for CSARDSPSGGVHEQFF.

The CDR3 DNA reads TGTGCCAGCTCACCGGGCCGACAGGCCATCGAGCAGTACTTC. Residues: CASSPGRQAIEQYF. V is TRBV18 and J is TRBJ2-4, with D perhaps matching TRBD1 (6 bases). The J call could be wrong; TRBJ2-7 is a better fit for the DNA end. There are 14 residues in the CDR3. Germline CDR1 reads KGHSH; CDR2 reads LQKENI.

The chain has TRBV2 and TRBJ1-1; 7 nucleotides align to TRBD1. The length of the CDR3 is 16 residues. The trim removed 5 bases at V and 4 bases at J, leaving 13 bases unmatched. Germline V lookup: CDR1 SNHLY, CDR2 FYNNEI. As DNA, the CDR3 is TGTGCCAGCAGTCAACAAATACAGGGGTCTGGCACTGAAGCTTTCTTT. It specifies CASSQQIQGSGTEAFF.

This clonotype was recorded a few times. This rearrangement joins TRBV5-1 to TRBJ1-1, with a possible D match to TRBD1 (5 bases). In germline, CDR1 is SGHRS, CDR2 YFSETQ. V lost 2 bases and J 1 base, leaving 12 bases between the germline ends. The CDR3 sequence is 15 residues long. The CDR3 is CASSLKEGRNTEAFF. The CDR3 region has the DNA TGCGCCAGCAGCTTAAAAGAGGGGCGGAACACTGAAGCTTTCTTT.

The chain uses TRBV10-3 and TRBJ2-4; tentative D call: TRBD1 (5 bases). The CDR3 length is 15 residues. The V gene lost 4 bases and the J gene lost 13 bases, with 23 bases spanning the gap. The germline gives CDR1 ENHRY, CDR2 SYGVKD. The DNA for the CDR3 is TGTGCCATCAGTGGTAGTCAGGGCTCCTACAATGAGCAGTACTTC. Encoded protein: CAISGSQGSYNEQYF.